The 14 T cell receptor beta chains below were found in one sample sequenced in a study of blood T cell repertoires in COVID-19. Repertoires were generated with immunoSEQ multiplex PCR, while TCRdb's copy carries only in-frame clones and drops some. The sample yields over 200,000 clones, roughly 80% seen once. Sequences were obtained from peripheral blood. The receptors were gathered from a human donor in a cohort sampled during active COVID-19.

This chain connects TRBV11-2 to TRBJ1-1; possibly TRBD1 for D (6 bases). Germline V CDR1 and CDR2: SGHAT, FQNNGV. V was clipped by 4 bases and J by 6 bases, with 12 bases between them. The length of the CDR3 is 13 residues. CDR3 amino acids: CASSSQGIAEAFF. The CDR3 bases are TGTGCCAGCAGCTCCCAGGGGATCGCTGAAGCTTTCTTT.

The J gene is TRBJ1-5, the V gene TRBV27; 8 bases align to TRBD1. The V gene end was trimmed by 8 bases and the J gene end by 4 bases; junction bases not matched to a gene: 7. The germline V gene has CDR1 MNHEY and CDR2 SMNVEV (reference sequence). This CDR3 spans 14 amino acids. The CDR3: CASSRQGKNQPQHF. In DNA form, the CDR3 reads TGTGCCAGCTCTAGACAGGGGAAAAATCAGCCCCAGCATTTT.

This clone was picked up one time. The chain links TRBV6-2 or TRBV6-3 to TRBJ1-4; no firm D call. This CDR3 is 16 amino acids long. V lost 6 bases to trimming and J lost 8 bases, with 22 bases between them. Per germline, CDR1 MNHEY and CDR2 SVGEGT. CDR3 in amino acids: CASSQSQAGVREKLFF. The CDR3 nucleotides are TGTGCCAGCAGCCAGTCCCAGGCCGGGGTGAGAGAAAAACTGTTTTTT.

The CDR3 nucleotides are TGTGCCAGCAGCTCGTCGGACTTGCCAACCCTAAACATTCAGTACTTC. It specifies CASSSSDLPTLNIQYF. The genes are TRBV7-9 and TRBJ2-4, with a tentative D call TRBD2 (5 bases). The ends were cut back, 4 bases at V and 6 bases at J, with 19 bases in the middle. The CDR3 is made up of 16 amino acids. Germline values: CDR1 SEHNR, CDR2 FQNEAQ (reference sequence).

V usage is TRBV7-2 and J usage is TRBJ1-1; D is unresolved. The CDR3 is 15 amino acids. Germline-derived CDR1 and CDR2 are SGHTA and FQGNSA. V was trimmed by 1 base and J by 4 bases, leaving 13 bases between them. CDR3 DNA: TGTGCCAGCAGCTTAGTGGGGAGCGAGGGCACTGAAGCTTTCTTT. Residues: CASSLVGSEGTEAFF.

V usage is TRBV12-3 or TRBV12-4 and J usage is TRBJ2-7, with D uncertain. With 3 bases removed from V and 6 bases from J, the gap between germline ends came to 9 bases. This CDR3 has 12 residues. CDR3 amino acids: CASSLGPIEQYF. In nucleotides, the CDR3 is TGTGCCAGCAGTTTGGGCCCCATCGAGCAGTACTTC.

The chain employs TRBV28 and TRBJ1-2, with 7 nucleotides matching TRBD1. The CDR3 consists of 14 residues. Per the germline V gene, CDR1 is MDHEN and CDR2 is SYDVKM. V trimming: 3 bases; J trimming: 5 bases; junction bases outside the gene matches: 6. CDR3 in amino acids: CASSLKTGLYGYTF. CDR3 coding DNA: TGTGCCAGCAGTTTGAAGACAGGGCTGTATGGCTACACCTTC.

As for this clone: The junction does not match germline at one end; this may be a read error. The chain combines TRBV25-1 with TRBJ1-5; D is uncertain. The CDR3 is 15 residues long. CDR1 is MGHDK and CDR2 is SYGVNS in the germline V gene. The CDR3 protein is CAGSESNSLNQPQHF. The CDR3 DNA follows: TGTGCCGGCAGTGAATCTAACAGCCTCAATCAGCCCCAGCATTTT.

The V gene is TRBV9, the J gene TRBJ2-2, with 11 bases lining up with TRBD2. This CDR3 is 17 amino acids long. With 0 bases clipped from V and 7 bases from J, the junction kept 8 bases outside the gene matches. Germline CDR1 is SGDLS and CDR2 is YYNGEE. The CDR3 loop is CASSVEETSGGSGELFF. The CDR3 DNA sequence: TGTGCCAGCAGCGTAGAAGAAACTAGCGGGGGTAGCGGGGAGCTGTTTTTT.

This sequence joins TRBV11-3 and TRBJ2-3; tentatively, D is TRBD1 (6 bases). CDR1 SGHNT and CDR2 YENEEA come from the germline V gene. Trimming pared 5 bases from V and 9 bases from J, leaving 15 bases between. This CDR3 contains 13 residues. The CDR3 sequence is CASSHRDEGTQYF. DNA of the CDR3: TGTGCCAGCAGCCACAGGGATGAGGGGACGCAGTATTTT.

The rearrangement uses TRBV5-6 and TRBJ2-7; 10 bases line up with TRBD2. Trimming at V came to 0 bases and at J to 6 bases, leaving 15 bases not matched to a gene. Germline loops: CDR1 SGHDT, CDR2 YYEEEE. This CDR3 comprises 18 residues. The CDR3 nucleotides are TGTGCCAGCAGCTTGGCTCTAATCTCCGGGACTAGCGCGACCGAGCAGTACTTC. Protein sequence: CASSLALISGTSATEQYF.

CDR3 coding DNA: TGTGCCAGCTCACCACGCGAGCGGGAGGGCTGGGGAGAGCAGTACTTC. Translation: CASSPREREGWGEQYF. The V gene is TRBV18, the J gene TRBJ2-7; TRBD2 matches at 10 bases. The CDR3 has 16 residues. Per germline, CDR1 KGHSH and CDR2 LQKENI. V lost 1 base to trimming and J lost 7 bases; unmatched junction nucleotides: 10.

The V and J genes are TRBV27 and TRBJ2-7; 8 bases match TRBD1. The CDR3 sequence is 14 residues long. V lost 6 bases, J lost 4 bases, and 8 bases stayed unmatched. Germline CDR1 reads MNHEY; CDR2 reads SMNVEV (reference sequence). The CDR3 sequence: CASRSDRGPYEQYF. CDR3 DNA: TGTGCCAGCAGATCTGACAGGGGACCGTACGAGCAGTACTTC.

The chain is built from TRBV7-3 and TRBJ2-1; TRBD2 matches 8 bases. The CDR3 spans 13 residues. In germline, CDR1 is SGHTA, CDR2 FQGTGA. The junction had 9 bases not matched to a gene; V was cut back by 5 bases and J by 12 bases. CDR3 nucleotide sequence: TGTGCCAGCAGCCCGGGACTAGGATTCGGGCAGTTCTTC. As protein: CASSPGLGFGQFF.